Each of the 5 T cell receptor beta chains below was sequenced from the same sample in a study of T cells in tumors after PD-1 blockade. The assay was immunoSEQ multiplex PCR, and TCRdb's table has in-frame clones only and misses some. Of roughly 59,000 clones in the sample, roughly 75% were seen once. The source material was PBMCs, sampled before anti-PD-1 treatment. The receptor source for this set is a human donor with basal cell carcinoma.

V gene TRBV5-1 combines with J gene TRBJ2-1; D might be TRBD1 or TRBD2, each matching 5 bases. This CDR3 contains 13 residues. V was cut by 4 bases and J by 9 bases, with 14 bases left in between. The germline V gene encodes CDR1 SGHRS and CDR2 YFSETQ. Here the CDR3 reads CASSPSARGEQFF. The CDR3 DNA sequence: TGCGCCAGCAGCCCCAGTGCGAGGGGTGAGCAGTTCTTC.

J is TRBJ2-1 and V is TRBV7-8; 10 bases are a match to TRBD2. Germline CDR1 and CDR2: SGHVS and FQNEAQ. The trim removed 1 base at V and 5 bases at J, leaving 5 bases unmatched. The CDR3 is 16 residues long. The CDR3 spells CASSLGRLAGNNEQFF. DNA for the CDR3: TGTGCCAGCAGCTTAGGTCGACTAGCGGGTAACAATGAGCAGTTCTTC.

J is TRBJ2-3 and V is TRBV7-2; D assignment may be TRBD1 or TRBD2 (6 bases each). Germline CDR1 and CDR2: SGHTA and FQGNSA. The CDR3 is 14 residues long. V was clipped by 1 base and J by 4 bases, with 9 bases between them. CDR3 bases: TGTGCCAGCAGCTTAGGGGGGGCCCCAGATACGCAGTATTTT. Its translation is CASSLGGAPDTQYF.

The rearrangement uses TRBV15 and TRBJ1-1; tentative D call: TRBD1 (5 bases). This CDR3 is 15 amino acids long. From germline, CDR1 is LNHNV and CDR2 YYDKDF (reference sequence). V lost 1 base, J lost 1 base, and 10 bases lay in between. The CDR3 is CATSRARGGNTEAFF. The CDR3, as DNA: TGTGCCACCAGCAGAGCGAGGGGAGGGAACACTGAAGCTTTCTTT.

The rearrangement links TRBV12-5 to TRBJ1-4; D is uncertain. Between the trimmed V and J ends, which lost 1 base and 10 bases, there was a span of 10 bases. CDR3 length: 13 amino acids. The germline V gene encodes CDR1 LGHNT and CDR2 FRNRAP. The CDR3 DNA reads as TGTGCTAGTGGTTTGGACCCCGGTGTAAAACTGTTTTTT. This codes for CASGLDPGVKLFF.